This TCR beta chain emerged from a study of cytomegalovirus exposure and HLA in healthy donors. Across the study: Earlier sequencing of approximately 180 million T cells yielded 90 million to 140 million unique TCR beta sequences. Study-level findings and limits: Highly shared sequence variants in one cluster were likely a sequencing artifact. One variant, a missense change in DCLRE1C, was linked in a later analysis to TCR beta V- and J-gene trimming. Equally common other TCR beta chains were less clonally expanded than HLA-associated ones, a later analysis found.

PCR employed 60 Vbeta and 13 Jbeta primers. Method: immunoSEQ multiplex PCR; TCRdb's copy keeps in-frame clones and lacks some. The sample lists around 160,000 clones, under 85% seen once, with roughly 6.7% in the top ten. The CDR3 contains 16 residues. Germline assignment: CDR1 MDHEN and CDR2 SYDVKM. Germline trimming cut 7 bases from V and 4 bases from J; bases unmatched to any gene: 14. Turning to this clone: Its target is not known.

Sequences were obtained from PBMCs. This clonotype was obtained from a woman aged 35 to 49 in good health and CMV-seropositive. This chain uses TRBV28 with TRBJ2-7, with 9 bases lining up with TRBD1. The CDR3 spells CASNGAGDRVRYEQYF. The CDR3 DNA reads as TGTGCCAGCAATGGGGCTGGGGACAGGGTACGGTACGAGCAGTACTTC. Full variable domain (missing parts from reference TRBV28 and TRBJ2-7): DVKVTQSSRYLVKRTGEKVFLECVQDMDHENMFWYRQDPGLGLRLIYFSYDVKMKEKGDIPEGYSVSREKKERFSLILESASTNQTSMYLCASNGAGDRVRYEQYFGPGTRLTVT.